These 9 T cell receptor beta chains were sequenced from one sample in a study of blood T cell repertoires in COVID-19. Repertoires were generated with immunoSEQ multiplex PCR, while TCRdb's copy carries only in-frame clones and drops some. Found here are 150,000 to 200,000 clones, approximately 90% of them singletons; the top ten hold 0.45% to 0.65%. The sample comprised peripheral blood. All receptors derive from a man in his fifties or sixties with acute or convalescent COVID-19.

This sequence joins TRBV4-3 and TRBJ2-1; no firm D call. Germline V lookup: CDR1 LGHNA, CDR2 YSLEER. The CDR3 is made up of 17 amino acids. The V and J ends lost 0 bases and 0 bases respectively, with 12 bases between them. The DNA for the CDR3 is TGCGCCAGCAGCCAAGAACCACCTCCGAGCTCCTACAATGAGCAGTTCTTC. Translating gives CASSQEPPPSSYNEQFF.

This clone was detected once. The gene calls are TRBV6-2 or TRBV6-3 and TRBJ1-1; possibly TRBD1 for D (6 bases). Germline V CDR1 and CDR2: MNHEY, SVGEGT. The CDR3 has 12 amino acids. V was shortened by 5 bases and J by 5 bases, with 9 bases between the two germline ends. CDR3 coding DNA: TGTGCCAGCAGTCACAGGGATACTGAAGCTTTCTTT. Amino acid sequence: CASSHRDTEAFF.

CDR3: CASSLWGGSGYEQYF. For the CDR3, the DNA is TGCGCCAGCAGCTTGTGGGGGGGGAGTGGCTACGAGCAGTACTTC. The genes are TRBV5-1 and TRBJ2-7; 7 positions match TRBD2. CDR3 length: 15 residues. CDR1 is SGHRS and CDR2 is YFSETQ in the germline V gene. The trim removed 1 base at V and 3 bases at J, leaving 7 bases unmatched.

On this clone itself: Other DNA variants within this sample encode the same CDR3. This chain joins TRBV19 and TRBJ2-1, with 15 positions matching TRBD2. CDR1 LNHDA and CDR2 SQIVND come from the germline V gene (reference sequence). The V segment lost 1 base and the J segment 9 bases; nucleotides outside the gene matches: 25. The CDR3 is made up of 23 amino acids. As DNA, the CDR3 is TGTGCCAGTAGTATAGGGGACAGGGGCGTAGGGACTAGCGGGGGGCCTTTTCTTCGTGAGCAGTTCTTC. It is translated as CASSIGDRGVGTSGGPFLREQFF.

The CDR3 nucleotides read TGCGCCAGCGCCCAGGGGGGCATGAACACTGAAGCTTTCTTT. Protein sequence: CASAQGGMNTEAFF. The chain recombines TRBV5-1 with TRBJ1-1, with TRBD1 identical over 7 bases. The CDR3 is 14 residues long. CDR1 is SGHRS, CDR2 YFSETQ, per germline. Trimming took 7 bases from V and 0 from J; bases not matched to a gene: 6.

This sequence joins TRBV7-2 and TRBJ2-2; TRBD2 matches at 8 bases. After removal of 5 bases from V and 3 bases from J, the junction contained 8 bases not matched to a gene. Germline values: CDR1 SGHTA, CDR2 FQGNSA. This CDR3 region has 16 residues. This CDR3 is CASSASTGGYTGELFF. The CDR3 nucleotides read TGTGCCAGCAGCGCCAGTACGGGGGGGTACACCGGGGAGCTGTTTTTT.

This rearrangement joins TRBV19 to TRBJ1-5; TRBD1 agrees at 9 bases. V was clipped by 2 bases and J by 4 bases; unmatched bases: 3. The germline CDR1 and CDR2 sequences are LNHDA and SQIVND (reference sequence). The CDR3 spans 15 residues. The CDR3 DNA follows: TGTGCCAGTAGTATACCGGGACAGGGTAATCAGCCCCAGCATTTT. Translated: CASSIPGQGNQPQHF.

The V gene is TRBV7-9, the J gene TRBJ2-3, with a tentative D call TRBD2 (5 bases). Germline loops: CDR1 SEHNR, CDR2 FQNEAQ (reference sequence). V lost 3 bases to trimming and J lost 6 bases, with 7 bases between them. The CDR3 extends over 12 amino acids. The CDR3 loop reads CASSLGADTQYF. The CDR3 coding sequence is TGTGCCAGCAGCTTGGGAGCGGATACGCAGTATTTT.

The chain recombines TRBV7-9 with TRBJ1-1; TRBD1 aligns across 8 bases. Germline V gene lookup returns CDR1 SEHNR and CDR2 FQNEAQ (reference sequence). V lost 6 bases, J lost 3 bases, and 15 bases stayed unmatched. This CDR3 is built from 17 residues. The CDR3 coding sequence is TGTGCCAGCAGAGCCGCGCGGGACAGGAGTCTCTACACTGAAGCTTTCTTT. Its protein product is CASRAARDRSLYTEAFF.